This TCR beta chain was identified during a study of read filtering for tumor transcriptome and immune sequencing. Study-wide background: The cohort had about 16 men and over twelve women aged roughly 40 to 90, mean about 68 years. TCR-mapped reads were about 3.5 to 10.27 million with IR-seq versus about 80 to 1273 with RNA-seq. Study-wide points: Dropping single-read clonotypes raised IR-seq and RNA-seq shared-clonotype correlation. Approximately 82% of IR-seq clonotypes had one read, totaling 3% to 4.5% of reads; RNA-seq: 74.6% and 44.6%.

V was clipped by 6 bases and J by 11 bases, with 17 bases between them. The CDR3 is 13 amino acids. The library was built from about 400 ng RNA with molecular barcoded adaptors for alpha/delta and beta/gamma chains. TCRdb analysed the reads with MiXCR anew, one entry per CDR3 protein. The data contain 75,000 to 95,000 distinct CDR3 sequences, roughly 21% of them seen just once; the ten biggest clones take up about an eighth. This clonotype occurred a few times. The antigen remains undetermined. The sequenced sample consisted of a population of CD138-negative cells sorted from bone marrow. The J gene is TRBJ1-5, the V gene TRBV12-3 or TRBV12-4; D is unclear. This receptor was identified in a donor aged 40 or over with multiple myeloma. Here the CDR3 DNA reads TGTGCCAGCAGATTTACGGGCCCCTCAGCCCAGCATTTT. Translation gives CASRFTGPSAQHF.